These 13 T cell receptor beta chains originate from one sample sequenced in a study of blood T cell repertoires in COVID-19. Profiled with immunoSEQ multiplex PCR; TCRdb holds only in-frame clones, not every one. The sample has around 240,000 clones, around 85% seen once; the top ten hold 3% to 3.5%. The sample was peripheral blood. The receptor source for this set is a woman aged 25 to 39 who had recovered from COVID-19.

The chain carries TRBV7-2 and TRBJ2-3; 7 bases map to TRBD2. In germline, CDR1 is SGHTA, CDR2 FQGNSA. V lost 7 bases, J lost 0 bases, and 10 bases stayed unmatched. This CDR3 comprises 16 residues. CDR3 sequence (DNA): TGTGCCAGCACCAGCGGGACTACCCGAAGCACAGATACGCAGTATTTT. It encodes CASTSGTTRSTDTQYF.

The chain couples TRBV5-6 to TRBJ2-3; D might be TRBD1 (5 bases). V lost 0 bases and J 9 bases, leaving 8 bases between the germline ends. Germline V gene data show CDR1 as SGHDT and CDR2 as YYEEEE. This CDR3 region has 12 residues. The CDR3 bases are TGTGCCAGCAGCTTGGTGGGGCGGACGCAGTATTTT. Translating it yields CASSLVGRTQYF.

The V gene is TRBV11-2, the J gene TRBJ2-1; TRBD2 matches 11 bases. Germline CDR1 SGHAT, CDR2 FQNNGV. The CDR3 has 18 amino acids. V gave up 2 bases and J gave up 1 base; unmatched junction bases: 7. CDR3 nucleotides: TGTGCCAGCAGCTTACGAGCCCTAGCGGGGGGATCCTACAATGAGCAGTTCTTC. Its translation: CASSLRALAGGSYNEQFF.

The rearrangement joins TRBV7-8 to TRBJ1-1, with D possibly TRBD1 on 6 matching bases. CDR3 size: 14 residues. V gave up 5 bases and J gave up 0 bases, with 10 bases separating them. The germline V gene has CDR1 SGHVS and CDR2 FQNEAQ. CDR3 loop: CASSADRLNTEAFF. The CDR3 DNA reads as TGTGCCAGCAGCGCGGACAGATTGAACACTGAAGCTTTCTTT. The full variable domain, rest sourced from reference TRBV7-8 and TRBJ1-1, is GAGVSQSPRYKVAKRGQDVALRCDPISGHVSLFWYQQALGQGPEFLTYFQNEAQLDKSGLPSDRFFAERPEGSVSTLKIQRTQQEDSAVYLCASSADRLNTEAFFGQGTRLTVV.

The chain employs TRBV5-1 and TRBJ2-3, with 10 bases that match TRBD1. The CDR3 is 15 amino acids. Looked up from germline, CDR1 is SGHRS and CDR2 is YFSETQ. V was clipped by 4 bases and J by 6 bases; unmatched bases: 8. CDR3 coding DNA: TGCGCCAGCAGCCGAGACAGGGGGCGAGGGGATACGCAGTATTTT. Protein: CASSRDRGRGDTQYF.

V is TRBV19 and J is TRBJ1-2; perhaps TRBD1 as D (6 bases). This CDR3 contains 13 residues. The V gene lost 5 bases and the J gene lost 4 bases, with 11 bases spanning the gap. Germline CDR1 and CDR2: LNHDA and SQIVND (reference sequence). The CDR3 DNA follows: TGTGCCAGTAGTCCGCAGGACAGCTATGGCTACACCTTC. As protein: CASSPQDSYGYTF.

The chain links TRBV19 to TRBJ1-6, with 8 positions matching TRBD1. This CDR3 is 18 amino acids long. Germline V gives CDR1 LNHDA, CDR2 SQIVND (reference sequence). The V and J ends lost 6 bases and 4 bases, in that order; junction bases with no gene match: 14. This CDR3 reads CASSTRWTGLEYNSPLHF. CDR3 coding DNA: TGTGCCAGTAGCACACGGTGGACAGGGCTTGAGTATAATTCACCCCTCCACTTT.

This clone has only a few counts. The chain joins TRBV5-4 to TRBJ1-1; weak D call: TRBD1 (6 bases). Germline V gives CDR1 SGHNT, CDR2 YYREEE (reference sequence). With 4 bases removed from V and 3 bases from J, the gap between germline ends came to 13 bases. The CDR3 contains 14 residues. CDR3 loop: CASSRGGADTEAFF. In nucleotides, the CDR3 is TGTGCCAGCAGCCGGGGGGGGGCGGACACTGAAGCTTTCTTT.

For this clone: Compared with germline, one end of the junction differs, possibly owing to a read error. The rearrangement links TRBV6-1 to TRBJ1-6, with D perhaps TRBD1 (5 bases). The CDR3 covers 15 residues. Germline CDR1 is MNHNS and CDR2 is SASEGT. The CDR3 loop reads CASSEAVWGNSPLHF. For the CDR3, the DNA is TGTGCCAGCAGCGAAGCGGTATGGGGCAATTCACCCCTCCACTTT.

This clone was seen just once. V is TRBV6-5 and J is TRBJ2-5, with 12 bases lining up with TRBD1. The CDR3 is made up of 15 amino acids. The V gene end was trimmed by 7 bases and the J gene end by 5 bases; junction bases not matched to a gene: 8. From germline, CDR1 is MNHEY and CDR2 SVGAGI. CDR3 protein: CASTRGDRGPETQYF. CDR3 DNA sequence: TGTGCCAGCACGAGAGGGGACAGGGGGCCGGAGACCCAGTACTTC.

CDR3 residues: CAGVGFQEGFYGYTF. CDR3 sequence (DNA): TGTGCCGGGGTGGGTTTTCAGGAGGGTTTTTATGGCTACACCTTC. The V gene is TRBV30, the J gene TRBJ1-2; D is uncertain. Trimming removed 8 bases at V and 5 bases at J, with 24 bases between. Per germline, CDR1 GTSNPN and CDR2 SVGIG (reference sequence). This CDR3 has 15 residues.

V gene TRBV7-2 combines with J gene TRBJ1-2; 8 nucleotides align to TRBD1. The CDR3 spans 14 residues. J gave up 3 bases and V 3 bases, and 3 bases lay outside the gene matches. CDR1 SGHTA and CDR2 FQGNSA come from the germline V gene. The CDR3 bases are TGTGCCAGCAGCTTTTTACAGGGGGACTATGGCTACACCTTC. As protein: CASSFLQGDYGYTF.

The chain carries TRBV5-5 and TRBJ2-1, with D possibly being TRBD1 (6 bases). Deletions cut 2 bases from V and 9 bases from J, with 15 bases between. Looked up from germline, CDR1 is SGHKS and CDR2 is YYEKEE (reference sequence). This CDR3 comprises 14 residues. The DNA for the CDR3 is TGTGCCAGCAGCTTTCCCAGGGGACCCAGTGAGCAGTTCTTC. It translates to CASSFPRGPSEQFF. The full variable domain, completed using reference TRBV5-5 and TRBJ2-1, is DAGVTQSPTHLIKTRGQQVTLRCSPISGHKSVSWYQQVLGQGPQFIFQYYEKEERGRGNFPDRFSARQFPNYSSELNVNALLLGDSALYLCASSFPRGPSEQFFGPGTRLTVL.